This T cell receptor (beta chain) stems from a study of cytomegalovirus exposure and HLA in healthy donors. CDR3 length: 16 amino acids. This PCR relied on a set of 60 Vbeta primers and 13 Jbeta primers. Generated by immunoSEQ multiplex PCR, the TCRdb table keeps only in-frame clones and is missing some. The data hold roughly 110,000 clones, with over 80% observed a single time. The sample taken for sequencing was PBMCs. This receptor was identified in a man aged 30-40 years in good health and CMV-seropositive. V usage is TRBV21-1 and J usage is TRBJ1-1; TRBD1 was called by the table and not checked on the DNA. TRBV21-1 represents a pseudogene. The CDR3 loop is CASSLRQGEGSVEAFF. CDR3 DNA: TGTGCCAGCAGCCTCCGACAGGGGGAGGGTAGTGTTGAAGCTTTCTTT.